Listed here are 32 T cell receptor beta chains from one sample, sequenced in a study of response to subunit inactivated influenza vaccine. TCRdb called the RT-PCR reads again in MiXCR, with one record for every CDR3 protein. The sample carries 600,000 to 850,000 distinct CDR3 sequences, 12% to 15% recorded once. Material: PBMCs from blood, obtained approximately 15 days before vaccination. The receptors were gathered from a man aged 50 to 59 who received an inactivated influenza vaccine.

The chain recombines TRBV12-3 or TRBV12-4 with TRBJ1-4; D ambiguous. CDR3 size: 16 residues. Trimming took off 7 bases at V and 7 bases at J, with 22 bases between the two ends. Here the CDR3 reads CASTEYDPVGGEKLFF. In nucleotides, the CDR3 is TGTGCCAGCACTGAATACGATCCCGTGGGTGGTGAAAAACTGTTTTTT.

This sequence joins TRBV12-3 or TRBV12-4 and TRBJ2-6; unclear D gene. The length of the CDR3 is 12 residues. The germline V and J ends were trimmed by 8 bases and 4 bases, with 6 bases remaining between them. The CDR3 sequence is CASHGGANVLTF. Here the CDR3 DNA reads TGTGCCAGCCATGGGGGGGCCAACGTCCTGACTTTC.

This clonotype was recorded a few times. J is TRBJ2-2 and V is TRBV11-2; 14 positions match TRBD2. V shed 5 bases, J shed 2 bases, and the junction held 7 bases outside the gene matches. Per germline, CDR1 SGHAT and CDR2 FQNNGV. The CDR3 contains 18 residues. The CDR3 DNA follows: TGTGCCAGCAGCCCCGGGACTAGCGGGAGTACCAACACCGGGGAGCTGTTTTTT. Protein product: CASSPGTSGSTNTGELFF.

The chain combines TRBV28 with TRBJ2-3; 11 nucleotides line up with TRBD2. V was pared by 6 bases and J by 5 bases, with 7 bases of the junction left unmatched. This CDR3 comprises 15 residues. Germline CDR1 and CDR2: MDHEN and SYDVKM. CDR3 protein: CASSLGTSGVDTQYF. The CDR3 DNA reads TGTGCCAGCAGCCTAGGGACTAGCGGAGTAGATACGCAGTATTTT.

The chain joins TRBV4-1 to TRBJ1-2; D not certain. The CDR3 spans 14 residues. Germline V gene data show CDR1 as MGHRA and CDR2 as YSYEKL. With 3 bases removed from V and 3 bases from J, the gap between germline ends came to 11 bases. The CDR3 here is CASSQSVRDYGYTF. In DNA, the CDR3 is TGCGCCAGCAGCCAGTCGGTGAGAGACTATGGCTACACCTTC.

The chain carries TRBV6-2 or TRBV6-3 and TRBJ2-3, with no clear D. CDR3 length equals 15 residues. Germline V gene data show CDR1 as MNHEY and CDR2 as SVGEGT. Between the trimmed V and J ends, which lost 5 bases and 1 base, there was a span of 13 bases. Here the CDR3 reads CASSNRGARTDTQYF. The CDR3 bases are TGTGCCAGCAGTAACCGAGGCGCCCGCACAGATACGCAGTATTTT.

The V call is TRBV5-1, the J call TRBJ2-7; 8 bases are shared with TRBD1. This CDR3 spans 16 amino acids. The V and J ends lost 1 base and 6 bases, in that order; junction bases with no gene match: 12. The V gene's germline CDR1 is SGHRS and CDR2 YFSETQ. The CDR3 bases are TGCGCCAGCAGCTTGTTGGGCAGGGGGCTACTCGCCGAGCAGTACTTC. Translated: CASSLLGRGLLAEQYF.

V usage is TRBV4-3 and J usage is TRBJ2-1, with D maybe TRBD2 (5 bases). V lost 0 bases and J lost 0, with 9 bases in between. CDR1 and CDR2 from the germline V gene are LGHNA and YSLEER. The CDR3 has 16 residues. The CDR3 is CASSQEYSASYNEQFF. DNA for the CDR3: TGCGCCAGCAGCCAAGAGTATAGCGCCTCCTACAATGAGCAGTTCTTC.

The rearrangement joins TRBV7-6 to TRBJ2-3, with 10 bases matching TRBD2. The CDR3 is 15 residues long. The germline gives CDR1 SGHVS, CDR2 FNYEAQ. The trim removed 3 bases at V and 4 bases at J, leaving 4 bases unmatched. The CDR3, as DNA: TGTGCCAGCAGCTTGCTAGCGGGAGCATCAGATACGCAGTATTTT. Translated, it gives CASSLLAGASDTQYF.

This clonotype was detected ten times or more. The chain employs TRBV11-2 and TRBJ1-1, with a possible D match to TRBD1 (5 bases). Germline V lookup: CDR1 SGHAT, CDR2 FQNNGV. Trimming removed 5 bases from V and 7 bases from J, with 11 bases in between. There are 12 residues in the CDR3. CDR3 bases: TGTGCCAGCAGCCCGGGGGTGGTTGAAGCTTTCTTT. Its protein product is CASSPGVVEAFF.

This clonotype was seen a handful of times. The chain uses TRBV5-1 and TRBJ1-1; D is unclear. V was shortened by 0 bases and J by 6 bases, with 6 bases between the two germline ends. CDR1 is SGHRS, CDR2 YFSETQ, per germline. The CDR3 contains 12 residues. CDR3 region: CASSLGFSEAFF. In DNA form, the CDR3 reads TGCGCCAGCAGCTTGGGCTTTTCTGAAGCTTTCTTT.

The chain links TRBV4-3 to TRBJ2-1; 8 bases map to TRBD2. V gave up 1 base and J gave up 3 bases; unmatched junction bases: 5. CDR3 length: 16 residues. Germline assignment: CDR1 LGHNA and CDR2 YSLEER. The DNA of the CDR3 is TGCGCCAGCAGCCAAGTAACGGGGGGGGGCTACAATGAGCAGTTCTTC. Translating it yields CASSQVTGGGYNEQFF.

The table lists this clonotype with a few counts. The V gene is TRBV11-2, the J gene TRBJ1-4; possibly TRBD1 for D (6 bases). The CDR3 sequence is 15 residues long. V gave up 0 bases and J gave up 4 bases, with 9 bases separating them. Per the germline V gene, CDR1 is SGHAT and CDR2 is FQNNGV. Here the CDR3 reads CASSLEDRNNEKLFF. The CDR3 DNA sequence: TGTGCCAGCAGCTTAGAAGACAGGAATAATGAAAAACTGTTTTTT.

The chain uses TRBV28 and TRBJ2-3; D may match TRBD1 or TRBD2 (6 bases each). Trimming shortened V by 1 base and J by 8 bases, and 10 bases separated the two germline ends. Germline assignment: CDR1 MDHEN and CDR2 SYDVKM. This CDR3 is 13 amino acids long. The CDR3 here is CASSLSGALTQYF. The CDR3 bases are TGTGCCAGCAGTTTATCGGGGGCACTTACGCAGTATTTT.

This clonotype was seen ten or more times. The chain is built from TRBV14 and TRBJ1-2, with unresolved D. This CDR3 region has 13 residues. Germline assignment: CDR1 SGHDN and CDR2 FVKESK. V was cut by 4 bases and J by 7 bases, with 13 bases left in between. CDR3 sequence reads: CASSRMELRGYTF. The CDR3, as DNA: TGTGCCAGCAGCCGGATGGAATTGCGTGGCTACACCTTC.

The V call is TRBV3-1, the J call TRBJ2-5, with D perhaps matching TRBD2 (6 bases). The CDR3 is 15 amino acids. V lost 0 bases and J 9 bases, leaving 17 bases between the germline ends. CDR1 and CDR2 (germline): LGHDT, YNNKEL (reference sequence). Here the CDR3 DNA reads TGTGCCAGCAGCCAAGACCCGGGACTCGGTTCGGCCCAGTACTTC. Its protein is CASSQDPGLGSAQYF.

This clonotype occurred a few times. The genes are TRBV3-1 and TRBJ2-7; no definite D call. This CDR3 region has 14 residues. V gave up 0 bases and J gave up 6 bases, with 12 bases separating them. Germline V gene lookup returns CDR1 LGHDT and CDR2 YNNKEL (reference sequence). The CDR3 protein is CASSQDYRKGEQYF. The CDR3 coding sequence is TGTGCCAGCAGCCAAGATTACAGAAAGGGCGAGCAGTACTTC.

The CDR3 is CASLDGGTEAFF. CDR3 sequence (DNA): TGTGCCAGCCTAGACGGGGGAACTGAAGCTTTCTTT. The V and J genes are TRBV6-6 and TRBJ1-1; perhaps TRBD1 as D (5 bases). The germline V gene has CDR1 MNHNY and CDR2 SVGAGI (reference sequence). CDR3 length: 12 amino acids. The V and J ends lost 8 bases and 5 bases respectively, with 12 bases between them.

This clonotype occurred a few times. V gene TRBV20-1 combines with J gene TRBJ2-3; the match to TRBD2 covers 9 bases. The CDR3 length is 15 residues. Unmatched junction bases numbered 11, after V lost 4 bases and J lost 6 bases. In germline, CDR1 is DFQATT, CDR2 SNEGSKA (reference sequence). The DNA for the CDR3 is TGCAGTGCTATAAACGTAGCGGGAGTAGGTGATACGCAGTATTTT. Its translation: CSAINVAGVGDTQYF.

The rearrangement joins TRBV7-9 to TRBJ1-6; the match to TRBD1 covers 8 bases. Germline V gene sequence: CDR1 SEHNR, CDR2 FQNEAQ (reference sequence). The CDR3 totals 15 residues. With 5 bases clipped from V and 5 bases from J, the junction kept 5 bases outside the gene matches. The CDR3 DNA sequence: TGTGCCAGCAGCCAAAGGGACAGGAATAATTCACCCCTCCACTTT. It translates to CASSQRDRNNSPLHF.

This clonotype was detected ten times or more. The rearrangement joins TRBV20-1 to TRBJ2-7; D is possibly TRBD2 (6 bases). V lost 0 bases, J lost 2 bases, and 14 bases lay in between. The CDR3 runs 15 residues. Looked up from germline, CDR1 is DFQATT and CDR2 is SNEGSKA (reference sequence). The CDR3 reads CSAREGGPGPYEQYF. CDR3 sequence (DNA): TGCAGTGCTAGAGAGGGGGGTCCGGGTCCCTACGAGCAGTACTTC.

The chain carries TRBV24-1 and TRBJ2-4; D unresolved. V was pared by 5 bases and J by 13 bases, with 17 bases between. Looked up from germline, CDR1 is KGHDR and CDR2 is SFDVKD. The CDR3 runs 13 residues. The chain's CDR3 is CATSASGGVAQYF. CDR3 coding DNA: TGTGCCACCAGTGCTTCCGGTGGGGTCGCCCAGTACTTC.

The CDR3 DNA reads as TGTGCCAGCAGTGTAAAAGGGAACGGGGGCTACACCTTC. It yields the protein CASSVKGNGGYTF. The chain is built from TRBV2 and TRBJ1-2; D not resolved. V gave up 4 bases and J gave up 8 bases, with 14 bases separating them. This CDR3 comprises 13 residues. The germline gives CDR1 SNHLY, CDR2 FYNNEI.

V and J are TRBV7-2 and TRBJ1-2, with D perhaps TRBD1 (6 bases). Germline assignment: CDR1 SGHTA and CDR2 FQGNSA. This CDR3 comprises 11 residues. Trimming removed 8 bases from V and 11 bases from J, with 15 bases in between. The CDR3 is CASGVTGLYTF. CDR3 DNA sequence: TGTGCCAGCGGAGTAACAGGGCTTTACACCTTC.

This clonotype was observed a few times. This sequence joins TRBV24-1 and TRBJ2-1, with D unresolved. Germline V gene sequence: CDR1 KGHDR, CDR2 SFDVKD. The CDR3 runs 14 residues. The V and J ends lost 3 bases and 7 bases respectively, with 12 bases between them. The CDR3 loop is CATSDPYRRNEQFF. The CDR3 DNA is TGTGCCACCAGTGATCCCTATAGGAGAAATGAGCAGTTCTTC.

The J gene is TRBJ1-5, the V gene TRBV2; maybe TRBD1 (6 bases). Trimming shortened V by 5 bases and J by 4 bases, and 12 bases separated the two germline ends. The CDR3 is 14 residues long. In germline, CDR1 is SNHLY, CDR2 FYNNEI. The CDR3 is CASSSDRLNQPQHF. The CDR3 DNA follows: TGTGCCAGCAGTAGTGACAGGTTAAATCAGCCCCAGCATTTT.

The rearrangement joins TRBV30 to TRBJ2-1; D is ambiguous. V gave up 5 bases and J gave up 0 bases, with 8 bases separating them. The CDR3 length is 13 residues. Germline loops: CDR1 GTSNPN, CDR2 SVGIG (reference sequence). In nucleotides, the CDR3 is TGTGCCTGGCGGGCGCCCTCCTACAATGAGCAGTTCTTC. As protein: CAWRAPSYNEQFF.

This clonotype was detected many times. V is TRBV12-3 or TRBV12-4 and J is TRBJ1-4, with D perhaps TRBD1 (5 bases). With 6 bases removed from V and 8 bases from J, the gap between germline ends came to 16 bases. This CDR3 contains 14 residues. CDR3 coding DNA: TGTGCCAGCAGGGGGGACCTAACGGAGGAAAAACTGTTTTTT. This gives the protein CASRGDLTEEKLFF.

A remark on this clonotype: Without the conserved terminal phenylalanine or tryptophan, this CDR3 likely stems from a read error. The V call is TRBV27, the J call TRBJ1-1, with D uncertain. Germline V gives CDR1 MNHEY, CDR2 SMNVEV (reference sequence). The length of the CDR3 is 13 residues. V lost 10 bases and J lost 2, with 14 bases in between. CDR3 protein: CATTSGVNTEAFL. The CDR3 nucleotides read TGTGCCACCACCTCCGGGGTAAACACTGAAGCTTTCCTT.

This clonotype was counted ten times or more. CDR3 region: CASSIGHMNTEAFF. DNA of the CDR3: TGTGCCAGCAGTATAGGACACATGAACACTGAAGCTTTCTTT. The chain is built from TRBV12-3 or TRBV12-4 and TRBJ1-1; D may be TRBD1 (5 bases). CDR3 length: 14 amino acids. Trimming removed 5 bases from V and 0 bases from J, with 10 bases in between.

This clonotype appeared a few times. The chain combines TRBV15 with TRBJ1-1; no reliable D call. Trimming stripped 3 bases from V and 4 bases from J, with 9 bases between. Germline V gives CDR1 LNHNV, CDR2 YYDKDF (reference sequence). The CDR3 has 13 residues. CDR3 coding DNA: TGTGCCACCAGCAGGGACGAAAGCACTGAAGCTTTCTTT. It specifies CATSRDESTEAFF.

At least ten counts were recorded for this clonotype. The chain uses TRBV12-3 or TRBV12-4 and TRBJ2-3, with D possibly matching TRBD1 (5 bases). The CDR3 loop spans 16 amino acids. Trimming cost V 2 bases and J 0 bases, with 12 bases left between them. This CDR3 is CASSLRTSPSTDTQYF. The CDR3 DNA follows: TGTGCCAGCAGTTTAAGGACATCTCCCAGCACAGATACGCAGTATTTT.